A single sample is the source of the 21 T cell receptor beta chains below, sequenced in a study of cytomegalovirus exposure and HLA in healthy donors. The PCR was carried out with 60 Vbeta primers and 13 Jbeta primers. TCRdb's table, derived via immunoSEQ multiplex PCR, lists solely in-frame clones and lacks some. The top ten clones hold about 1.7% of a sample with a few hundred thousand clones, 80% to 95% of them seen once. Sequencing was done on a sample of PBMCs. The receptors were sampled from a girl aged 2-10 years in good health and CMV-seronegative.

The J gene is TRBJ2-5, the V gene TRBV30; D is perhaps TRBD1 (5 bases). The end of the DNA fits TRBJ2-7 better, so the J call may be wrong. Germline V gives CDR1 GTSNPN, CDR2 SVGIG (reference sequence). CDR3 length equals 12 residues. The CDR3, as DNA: TGTGCCTGGAATCAGGGCACCTACGAGCAGTACTTC. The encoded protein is CAWNQGTYEQYF.

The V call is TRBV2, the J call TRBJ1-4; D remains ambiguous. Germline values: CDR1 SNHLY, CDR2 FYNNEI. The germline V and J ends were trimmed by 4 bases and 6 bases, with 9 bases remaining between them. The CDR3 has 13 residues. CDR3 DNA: TGTGCCAGCAGTGGAAACATATATGAAAAACTGTTTTTT. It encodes CASSGNIYEKLFF.

CDR3 sequence (DNA): TGTGCCTGGAGTGCCCAGGGGGGCTACACCTTC. Translation: CAWSAQGGYTF. The chain uses TRBV30 and TRBJ1-2; TRBD1 might be the D (6 bases). This CDR3 region has 11 residues. Trimming left V 1 base short and J 8 bases short, with 8 bases between. Germline V CDR1 and CDR2: GTSNPN, SVGIG (reference sequence).

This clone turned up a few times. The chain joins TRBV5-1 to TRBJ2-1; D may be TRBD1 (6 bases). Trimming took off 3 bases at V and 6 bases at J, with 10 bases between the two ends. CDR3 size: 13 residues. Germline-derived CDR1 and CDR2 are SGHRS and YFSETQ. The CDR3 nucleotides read TGCGCCAGCAGCTCCGACAGGCTCAATGAGCAGTTCTTC. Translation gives CASSSDRLNEQFF.

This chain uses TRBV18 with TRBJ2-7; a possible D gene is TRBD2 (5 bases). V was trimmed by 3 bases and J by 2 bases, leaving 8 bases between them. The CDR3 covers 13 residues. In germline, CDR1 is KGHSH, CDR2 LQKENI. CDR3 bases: TGTGCCAGCTCACCCCTACTAGCCTACGAGCAGTACTTC. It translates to CASSPLLAYEQYF. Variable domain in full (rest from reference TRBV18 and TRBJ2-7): NAGVMQNPRHLVRRRGQEARLRCSPMKGHSHVYWYRQLPEEGLKFMVYLQKENIIDESGMPKERFSAEFPKEGPSILRIQQVVRGDSAAYFCASSPLLAYEQYFGPGTRLTVT.

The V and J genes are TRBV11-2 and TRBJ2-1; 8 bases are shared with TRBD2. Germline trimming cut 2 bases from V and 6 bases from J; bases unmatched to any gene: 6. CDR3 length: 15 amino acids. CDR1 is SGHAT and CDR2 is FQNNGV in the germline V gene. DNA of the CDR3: TGTGCCAGCAGCTTATATACCGCGGGGGGCAATGAGCAGTTCTTC. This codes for CASSLYTAGGNEQFF.

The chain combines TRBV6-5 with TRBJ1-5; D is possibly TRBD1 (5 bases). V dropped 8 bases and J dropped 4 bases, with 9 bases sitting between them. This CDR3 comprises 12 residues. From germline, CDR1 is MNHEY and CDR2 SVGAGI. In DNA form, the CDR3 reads TGTGCCAGCCGACAGCTAAATCAGCCCCAGCATTTT. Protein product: CASRQLNQPQHF.

The CDR3 DNA follows: TGTGCCAGCAGCCATATCCAGACCGGGACTCCGCCCGGGAATGAGCAGTTCTTC. Its protein is CASSHIQTGTPPGNEQFF. The chain has TRBV5-4 and TRBJ2-1; the D gene is possibly TRBD2 (6 bases). CDR1 and CDR2 from the germline V gene are SGHNT and YYREEE (reference sequence). V lost 4 bases, J lost 7 bases, and 27 bases lay in between. This CDR3 comprises 18 residues.

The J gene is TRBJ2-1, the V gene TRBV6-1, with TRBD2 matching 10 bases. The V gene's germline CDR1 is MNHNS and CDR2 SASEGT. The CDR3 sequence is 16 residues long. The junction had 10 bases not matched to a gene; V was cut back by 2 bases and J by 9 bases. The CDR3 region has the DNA TGTGCCAGCAGTGAAATAAGCGGGAGGGCCGGAGGTGAGCAGTTCTTC. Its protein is CASSEISGRAGGEQFF.

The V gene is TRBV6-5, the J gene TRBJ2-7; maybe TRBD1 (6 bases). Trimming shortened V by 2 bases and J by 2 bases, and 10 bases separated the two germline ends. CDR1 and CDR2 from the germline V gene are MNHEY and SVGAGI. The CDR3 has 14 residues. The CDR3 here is CASSYQGSTYEQYF. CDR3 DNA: TGTGCCAGCAGTTACCAGGGGTCCACCTACGAGCAGTACTTC.

CDR3: CASMALAGGPNEQFF. For the CDR3, the DNA is TGTGCCAGCATGGCCCTAGCGGGAGGGCCTAACGAGCAGTTCTTC. This chain uses TRBV27 with TRBJ2-1; 12 nucleotides agree with TRBD2. The CDR3 sequence is 15 residues long. The germline gives CDR1 MNHEY, CDR2 SMNVEV (reference sequence). The V and J ends lost 7 bases and 10 bases, in that order; junction bases with no gene match: 11.

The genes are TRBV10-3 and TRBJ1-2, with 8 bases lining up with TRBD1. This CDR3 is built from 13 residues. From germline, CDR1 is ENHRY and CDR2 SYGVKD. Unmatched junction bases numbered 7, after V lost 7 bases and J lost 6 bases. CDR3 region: CAITLDRGDGYTF. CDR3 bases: TGTGCCATCACCCTTGACAGGGGAGATGGCTACACCTTC.

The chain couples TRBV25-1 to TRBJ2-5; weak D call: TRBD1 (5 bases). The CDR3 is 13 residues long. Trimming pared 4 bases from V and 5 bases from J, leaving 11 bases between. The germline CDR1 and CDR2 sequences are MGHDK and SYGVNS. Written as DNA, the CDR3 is TGTGCCAGCAGTGGGACCAGGGATGAGACCCAGTACTTC. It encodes CASSGTRDETQYF.

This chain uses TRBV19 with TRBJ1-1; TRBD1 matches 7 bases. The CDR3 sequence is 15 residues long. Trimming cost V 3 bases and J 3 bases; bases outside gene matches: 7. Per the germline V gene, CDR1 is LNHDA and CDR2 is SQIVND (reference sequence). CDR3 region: CASSIAEGAYTEAFF. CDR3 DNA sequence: TGTGCCAGTAGTATTGCGGAGGGGGCTTACACTGAAGCTTTCTTT.

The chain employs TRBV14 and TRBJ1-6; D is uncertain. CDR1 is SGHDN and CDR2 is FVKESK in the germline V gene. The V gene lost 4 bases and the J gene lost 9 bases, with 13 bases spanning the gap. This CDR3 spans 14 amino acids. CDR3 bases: TGTGCCAGCAGCCCCCGGGGTGGAGGTTCACCCCTCCACTTT. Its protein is CASSPRGGGSPLHF.

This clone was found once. In DNA, the CDR3 is TGTGCCAGCAGCGACGTTAGCCCCGCCGAGACCCAGTACTTC. It specifies CASSDVSPAETQYF. The V and J genes are TRBV7-2 and TRBJ2-5; D not certain. The CDR3 spans 14 residues. Germline assignment: CDR1 SGHTA and CDR2 FQGNSA. V was clipped by 5 bases and J by 5 bases, with 15 bases between them.

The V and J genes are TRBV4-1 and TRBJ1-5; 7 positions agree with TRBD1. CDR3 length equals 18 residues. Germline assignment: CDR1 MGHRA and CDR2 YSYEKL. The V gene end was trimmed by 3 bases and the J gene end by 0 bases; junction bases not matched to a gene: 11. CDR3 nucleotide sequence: TGCGCCAGCAGCCACTCCCCAGGGGGGCCGAATAGCAATCAGCCCCAGCATTTT. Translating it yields CASSHSPGGPNSNQPQHF.

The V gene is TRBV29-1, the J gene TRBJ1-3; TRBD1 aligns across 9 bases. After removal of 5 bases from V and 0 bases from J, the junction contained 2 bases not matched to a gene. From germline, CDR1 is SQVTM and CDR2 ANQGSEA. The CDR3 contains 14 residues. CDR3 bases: TGCAGCGTTCCGGGACAGGGCTCTGGAAACACCATATATTTT. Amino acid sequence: CSVPGQGSGNTIYF.

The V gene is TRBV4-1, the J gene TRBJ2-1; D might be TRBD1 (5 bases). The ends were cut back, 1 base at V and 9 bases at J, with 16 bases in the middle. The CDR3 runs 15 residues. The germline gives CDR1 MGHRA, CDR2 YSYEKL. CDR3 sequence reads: CASSQAAGYEVEQFF. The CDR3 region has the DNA TGCGCCAGCAGCCAAGCGGCAGGGTACGAAGTTGAGCAGTTCTTC.

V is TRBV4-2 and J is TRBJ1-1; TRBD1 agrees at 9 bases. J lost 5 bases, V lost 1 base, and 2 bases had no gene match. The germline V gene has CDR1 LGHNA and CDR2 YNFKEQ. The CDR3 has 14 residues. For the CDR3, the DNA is TGTGCCAGCAGCCAAGTCGGGACAGGGACTGAAGCTTTCTTT. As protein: CASSQVGTGTEAFF.

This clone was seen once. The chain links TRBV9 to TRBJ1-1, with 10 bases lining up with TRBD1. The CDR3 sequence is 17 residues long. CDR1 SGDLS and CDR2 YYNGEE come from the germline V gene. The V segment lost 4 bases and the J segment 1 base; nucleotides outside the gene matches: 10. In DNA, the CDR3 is TGTGCCAGCAGCCACCTCCGGGACAGGGGAGGGAACACTGAAGCTTTCTTT. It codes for CASSHLRDRGGNTEAFF.